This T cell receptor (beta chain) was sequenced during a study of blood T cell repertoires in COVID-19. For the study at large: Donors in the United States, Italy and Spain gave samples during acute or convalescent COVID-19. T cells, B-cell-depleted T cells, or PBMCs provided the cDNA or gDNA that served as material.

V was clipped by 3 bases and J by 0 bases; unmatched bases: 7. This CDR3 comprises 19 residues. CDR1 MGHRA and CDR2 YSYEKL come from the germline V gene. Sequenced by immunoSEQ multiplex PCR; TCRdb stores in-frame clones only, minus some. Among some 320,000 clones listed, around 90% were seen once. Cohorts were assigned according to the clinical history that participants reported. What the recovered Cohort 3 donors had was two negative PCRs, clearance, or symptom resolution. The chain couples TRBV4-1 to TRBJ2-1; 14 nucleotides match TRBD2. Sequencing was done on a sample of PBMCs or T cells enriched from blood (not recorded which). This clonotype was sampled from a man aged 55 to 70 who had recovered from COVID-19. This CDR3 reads CASSQPSGTSGGSYNEQFF. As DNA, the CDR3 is TGCGCCAGCAGCCAGCCGTCCGGGACTAGCGGGGGCTCCTACAATGAGCAGTTCTTC.